This TCR beta chain was captured by sequencing in a study of cytomegalovirus exposure and HLA in healthy donors. The PCR employed 60 Vbeta primers together with 13 Jbeta primers. TCRdb keeps only in-frame clones here, not all; method: immunoSEQ multiplex PCR. The table lists about 170,000 clones, roughly 70% of them singletons. Study-wide points: CMV serostatus was the only recorded immune exposure for donors.

Germline trimming cut 1 base from V and 2 bases from J; bases unmatched to any gene: 7. The CDR3 has 16 residues. Germline V lookup: CDR1 SGHVS, CDR2 FQNEAQ. Regarding this clone: The antigen remains undetermined.

This receptor was taken from a woman in her forties or fifties in good health and CMV-seropositive. The specimen sequenced was PBMCs. The chain is built from TRBV7-8 and TRBJ2-7; 8 bases are a match to TRBD2. DNA for the CDR3: TGTGCCAGCAGCTTAGGCGGAAGCGGGGGAACCTACGAGCAGTACTTC. This gives the protein CASSLGGSGGTYEQYF.